The next 18 T cell receptor beta chains were all read from a single sample in a study of shared clonotypes between healthy human individuals. Here immunoSEQ multiplex PCR was the method, and the copy in TCRdb shows in-frame clones only, minus some. This repertoire shows about 1 million clones, more than 65% found once; its top ten account for 1.5%. Sample: memory CD4+ T cells sorted from blood. Subset of the sample: CD45RA-negative fraction. These receptors were obtained from a man aged 18 to 30 in good health.

The V call is TRBV7-9, the J call TRBJ1-1; 7 bases map to TRBD1. This CDR3 is built from 16 residues. In germline, CDR1 is SEHNR, CDR2 FQNEAQ (reference sequence). Trimming removed 1 base from V and 2 bases from J; junction bases left unmatched: 7. The CDR3 protein is CASSLDPGTANTEAFF. The CDR3 DNA reads TGTGCCAGCAGCTTAGATCCCGGGACAGCTAACACTGAAGCTTTCTTT.

V is TRBV2 and J is TRBJ2-5; D gene unclear. CDR1 and CDR2 (germline): SNHLY, FYNNEI. CDR3 size: 13 residues. Between the trimmed V and J ends, which lost 11 bases and 4 bases, there was a span of 17 bases. This chain's CDR3 is CALAGPRRETQYF. The CDR3 DNA reads TGTGCCTTAGCCGGGCCTAGGCGAGAGACCCAGTACTTC.

In this sample, this clone turned up once. V and J are TRBV6-1 and TRBJ1-2; TRBD1 is a possible D gene (6 bases). V lost 0 bases and J 2 bases, leaving 10 bases between the germline ends. Germline-derived CDR1 and CDR2 are MNHNS and SASEGT. CDR3 length: 15 amino acids. CDR3 coding DNA: TGTGCCAGCAGTGAAGCTGGGGGCCTAAACTATGGCTACACCTTC. Protein product: CASSEAGGLNYGYTF.

This chain joins TRBV27 and TRBJ2-2, with 11 bases fitting TRBD1. Germline V CDR1 and CDR2: MNHEY, SMNVEV (reference sequence). V gave up 6 bases and J gave up 0 bases; unmatched junction bases: 9. The CDR3 totals 18 residues. CDR3: CASSLRGTGGPNTGELFF. CDR3 nucleotides: TGTGCCAGCAGCTTAAGAGGGACAGGGGGTCCGAACACCGGGGAGCTGTTTTTT.

This chain connects TRBV6-1 to TRBJ2-1; D is unresolved. This CDR3 has 13 residues. The V and J ends lost 1 base and 7 bases respectively, with 8 bases between them. CDR1 is MNHNS and CDR2 is SASEGT in the germline V gene. CDR3 coding DNA: TGTGCCAGCAGTGAAGGCGCGAAAAATGAGCAGTTCTTC. It translates to CASSEGAKNEQFF.

V usage is TRBV10-1 and J usage is TRBJ2-2; D perhaps matches TRBD1 (5 bases). Trimming stripped 0 bases from V and 11 bases from J, with 10 bases between. CDR3 length: 13 residues. Germline values: CDR1 WNHNN, CDR2 SYGVQD (reference sequence). DNA of the CDR3: TGCGCCAGCAGTGAGTCGTGGCAGGGTGAGCTGTTTTTT. It yields the protein CASSESWQGELFF.

There are many counts of this clone. The CDR3 region is CAGGNRNSYNEQFF. The CDR3 nucleotides read TGTGCCGGGGGGAACCGGAACTCCTACAATGAGCAGTTCTTC. This sequence joins TRBV30 and TRBJ2-1; maybe TRBD2 (6 bases). Germline V gene sequence: CDR1 GTSNPN, CDR2 SVGIG (reference sequence). Trimming shortened V by 8 bases and J by 0 bases, and 14 bases separated the two germline ends. The CDR3 totals 14 residues. Full variable domain (missing parts from reference TRBV30 and TRBJ2-1): SQTIHQWPATLVQPVGSPLSLECTVEGTSNPNLYWYRQAAGRGLQLLFYSVGIGQISSEVPQNLSASRPQDRQFILSSKKLLLSDSGFYLCAGGNRNSYNEQFFGPGTRLTVL.

Worth noting for this clone: Within the sample, other DNA sequences also encode this same CDR3. This chain uses TRBV5-1 with TRBJ2-5; maybe TRBD1 (6 bases). CDR1 and CDR2 (germline): SGHRS, YFSETQ. The V gene lost 0 bases and the J gene lost 2 bases, with 14 bases spanning the gap. This CDR3 contains 16 residues. DNA for the CDR3: TGCGCCAGCAGCTTGGGGGCACAGGGCCCTCAAGAGACCCAGTACTTC. This sequence encodes CASSLGAQGPQETQYF.

V usage is TRBV28 and J usage is TRBJ2-3; D ambiguous. Trimming shortened V by 4 bases and J by 6 bases, and 11 bases separated the two germline ends. The germline V gene has CDR1 MDHEN and CDR2 SYDVKM. This CDR3 comprises 13 residues. CDR3: CASSSPTRDTQYF. In DNA, the CDR3 is TGTGCCAGCAGTTCCCCCACCAGGGATACGCAGTATTTT.

Comment on this clone: Other DNA sequences in the sample encode the same CDR3. This sequence joins TRBV7-9 and TRBJ1-1; 7 bases map to TRBD1. V shed 2 bases, J shed 2 bases, and the junction held 5 bases outside the gene matches. From germline, CDR1 is SEHNR and CDR2 FQNEAQ (reference sequence). This CDR3 has 15 amino acids. The CDR3: CASSLSNRGNTEAFF. CDR3 coding DNA: TGTGCCAGCAGCTTAAGTAACAGGGGAAACACTGAAGCTTTCTTT.

The chain carries TRBV6-1 and TRBJ2-1; D may match TRBD1 or TRBD2 (5 bases each). The V gene lost 3 bases and the J gene lost 12 bases, with 9 bases spanning the gap. This CDR3 has 11 residues. Germline V gene data show CDR1 as MNHNS and CDR2 as SASEGT. CDR3 sequence (DNA): TGTGCCAGCAGTGATGGGACGGTGCAGTTCTTC. It specifies CASSDGTVQFF.

The V and J genes are TRBV10-2 and TRBJ1-1; tentative D call: TRBD1 (5 bases). This CDR3 contains 13 residues. CDR1 is WSHSY, CDR2 SAAADI, per germline. The ends were cut back, 4 bases at V and 4 bases at J, with 10 bases in the middle. CDR3 loop: CASSVGGFTEAFF. CDR3 nucleotides: TGCGCCAGCAGTGTGGGGGGATTCACTGAAGCTTTCTTT.

The chain couples TRBV28 to TRBJ2-3; 10 bases are a match to TRBD1. The germline gives CDR1 MDHEN, CDR2 SYDVKM. The CDR3 is 15 residues long. After removal of 2 bases from V and 7 bases from J, the junction contained 6 bases not matched to a gene. CDR3 bases: TGTGCCAGCAGTTTACGGTGGGACAGGGGTAATACGCAGTATTTT. Amino acid sequence: CASSLRWDRGNTQYF.

The chain uses TRBV18 and TRBJ1-5; D unclear. The germline V gene encodes CDR1 KGHSH and CDR2 LQKENI. Trimming left V 0 bases short and J 1 base short, with 7 bases between. The CDR3 extends over 15 amino acids. The CDR3 protein is CASSPPLGSNQPQHF. The CDR3 region has the DNA TGTGCCAGCTCACCACCGTTAGGAAGCAATCAGCCCCAGCATTTT. The entire variable domain, with the rest obtained from reference TRBV18 and TRBJ1-5, is as follows: NAGVMQNPRHLVRRRGQEARLRCSPMKGHSHVYWYRQLPEEGLKFMVYLQKENIIDESGMPKERFSAEFPKEGPSILRIQQVVRGDSAAYFCASSPPLGSNQPQHFGDGTRLSIL.

The chain couples TRBV20-1 to TRBJ2-7; possible D gene TRBD1, 5 bases. In germline, CDR1 is DFQATT, CDR2 SNEGSKA (reference sequence). V was cut by 6 bases and J by 2 bases, with 8 bases left in between. The CDR3 sequence is 11 residues long. The CDR3 nucleotides are TGCAGTGCAGTGACAGCCTACGAGCAGTACTTC. It is translated as CSAVTAYEQYF.

The V gene is TRBV5-1, the J gene TRBJ1-2; a weak D match, TRBD1 (5 bases). Germline CDR1 SGHRS, CDR2 YFSETQ. The V gene lost 0 bases and the J gene lost 4 bases, with 13 bases spanning the gap. This CDR3 contains 15 residues. CDR3 amino acids: CASSLAGAAAYGYTF. In nucleotides, the CDR3 is TGCGCCAGCAGCTTGGCCGGGGCGGCCGCCTATGGCTACACCTTC.

The chain recombines TRBV5-1 with TRBJ2-3; 8 bases match TRBD2. This CDR3 region has 16 residues. With 4 bases clipped from V and 0 bases from J, the junction kept 7 bases outside the gene matches. The germline gives CDR1 SGHRS, CDR2 YFSETQ. CDR3 region: CASSTGAGVSTDTQYF. Here the CDR3 DNA reads TGCGCCAGCAGCACCGGAGCGGGGGTTAGCACAGATACGCAGTATTTT.

This clone was observed a single time. This chain connects TRBV30 to TRBJ1-3; no firm D call. V was clipped by 5 bases and J by 3 bases, with 14 bases between them. This CDR3 region has 14 residues. CDR1 is GTSNPN and CDR2 is SVGIG in the germline V gene (reference sequence). The CDR3 spells CAWFRPGGGNTIYF. The CDR3 nucleotides are TGTGCCTGGTTTCGACCGGGCGGTGGAAACACCATATATTTT.